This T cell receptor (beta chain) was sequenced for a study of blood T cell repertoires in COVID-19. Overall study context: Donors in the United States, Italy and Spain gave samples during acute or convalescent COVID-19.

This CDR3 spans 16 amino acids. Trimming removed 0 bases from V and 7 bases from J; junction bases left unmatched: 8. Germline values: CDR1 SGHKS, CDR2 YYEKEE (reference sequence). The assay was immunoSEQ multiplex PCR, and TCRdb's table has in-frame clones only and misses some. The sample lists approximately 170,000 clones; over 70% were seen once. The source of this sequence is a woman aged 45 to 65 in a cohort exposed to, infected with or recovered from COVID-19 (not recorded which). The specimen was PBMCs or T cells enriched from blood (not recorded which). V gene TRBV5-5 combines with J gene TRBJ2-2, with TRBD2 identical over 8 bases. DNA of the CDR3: TGTGCCAGCAGCTTGGCCGGGAGGGCCGTGGTCGGGGAGCTGTTTTTT. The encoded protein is CASSLAGRAVVGELFF.